Listed here are 22 T cell receptor beta chains from one sample, sequenced in a study of CD8 T cells in ankylosing spondylitis. TCRdb re-analysed the 5' RACE reads in MiXCR, keeping a single row per CDR3 protein. The sample yields under 150,000 distinct CDR3 sequences, approximately 15% seen once. Specimen: blood, either unsorted or a sorted T cell fraction (not recorded which). These receptor sequences come from a female donor with ankylosing spondylitis or in good health (not recorded which).

This clonotype occurred a few times. The gene calls are TRBV12-3 or TRBV12-4 and TRBJ2-6; either TRBD1 or TRBD2 may supply D (5 bases each). The CDR3 covers 15 residues. V was pared by 4 bases and J by 4 bases, with 11 bases between. The CDR3 coding sequence is TGTGCCAGCAGTTCATGGGGACGCGGGGCCAACGTCCTGACTTTC. Encoded protein: CASSSWGRGANVLTF.

This clonotype was counted ten times or more. This chain uses TRBV12-3 or TRBV12-4 with TRBJ2-3, with 11 bases fitting TRBD2. J gave up 5 bases and V 6 bases, and 7 bases lay outside the gene matches. The CDR3 consists of 15 residues. The CDR3 protein is CASRTLAGGLDTQYF. The CDR3 nucleotides read TGTGCCAGCAGGACATTAGCGGGGGGGTTAGATACGCAGTATTTT.

This clonotype was picked up a small number of times. The junction shows a germline mismatch at one end, possibly a read error. This rearrangement joins TRBV6-5 to TRBJ1-1, with a weak D call TRBD1 (5 bases). The CDR3 sequence is 15 residues long. CDR1 MNHEY and CDR2 SVGAGI come from the germline V gene. Here the CDR3 reads CVSSYLGRLNTEAFF. DNA of the CDR3: TGTGTCAGCAGTTACTTGGGACGGCTGAACACTGAAGCTTTCTTT.

This clonotype was found a few times. The rearrangement joins TRBV2 to TRBJ2-5, with D perhaps given as TRBD1 or TRBD2 (6 bases each). CDR3 length: 15 residues. Looked up from germline, CDR1 is SNHLY and CDR2 is FYNNEI. Trimming removed 6 bases from V and 3 bases from J, with 17 bases in between. CDR3 sequence reads: CASRRGGGRKETQYF. CDR3 coding DNA: TGTGCCAGCAGACGAGGAGGGGGGCGCAAAGAGACCCAGTACTTC.

This clonotype was picked up many times. The chain employs TRBV4-1 and TRBJ2-7; possibly TRBD2 for D (6 bases). Trimming removed 3 bases from V and 5 bases from J, with 17 bases in between. The CDR3 contains 15 residues. The germline CDR1 and CDR2 sequences are MGHRA and YSYEKL. For the CDR3, the DNA is TGCGCCAGCAGCCAGATACTAGCCGGACGGGACGAGCAGTACTTC. Translated: CASSQILAGRDEQYF.

V is TRBV9 and J is TRBJ2-1; D may be TRBD2 (5 bases). This CDR3 region has 14 residues. CDR1 is SGDLS and CDR2 is YYNGEE in the germline V gene. Trimming removed 3 bases at V and 0 bases at J, with 7 bases between. DNA for the CDR3: TGTGCCAGCAGCGAGGACTCCTCCTACAATGAGCAGTTCTTC. It codes for CASSEDSSYNEQFF.

The rearrangement joins TRBV29-1 to TRBJ1-2; tentatively, D is TRBD1 (6 bases). The CDR3 is 15 amino acids. Trimming stripped 4 bases from V and 6 bases from J, with 21 bases between. CDR1 and CDR2 from the germline V gene are SQVTM and ANQGSEA. The CDR3 DNA is TGCAGCGTTGGAAGGTCTGGGACACAGAGGGATGGCTACACCTTC. Its protein product is CSVGRSGTQRDGYTF. Variable domain in full (rest from reference TRBV29-1 and TRBJ1-2): SAVISQKPSRDICQRGTSLTIQCQVDSQVTMMFWYRQQPGQSLTLIATANQGSEATYESGFVIDKFPISRPNLTFSTLTVSNMSPEDSSIYLCSVGRSGTQRDGYTFGSGTRLTVV.

This sequence joins TRBV11-3 and TRBJ2-2, with D possibly being TRBD1 (5 bases). The CDR3 spans 16 residues. CDR1 and CDR2 (germline): SGHNT, YENEEA. V lost 5 bases and J 2 bases, leaving 15 bases between the germline ends. The CDR3 DNA is TGTGCCAGCAGCCCCAGGGATCGGGCCAACACCGGGGAGCTGTTTTTT. As protein: CASSPRDRANTGELFF.

This clonotype has at least ten counts. The chain recombines TRBV12-3 or TRBV12-4 with TRBJ2-7, with D possibly matching TRBD2 (6 bases). Trimming took 8 bases from V and 6 from J, leaving 14 bases between them. The CDR3 totals 12 residues. CDR3 residues: CASSGGGTEQYF. The CDR3 nucleotides read TGTGCCAGCTCCGGGGGAGGAACCGAGCAGTACTTC.

This clonotype was counted at least ten times. The rearrangement joins TRBV29-1 to TRBJ2-1; unclear D gene. V was shortened by 4 bases and J by 3 bases, with 7 bases between the two germline ends. Germline CDR1 SQVTM, CDR2 ANQGSEA. This CDR3 region has 12 residues. DNA for the CDR3: TGCAGCGTTGCGGCCGGCTACAATGAGCAGTTCTTC. Translated, it gives CSVAAGYNEQFF.

For this clonotype: This may be a read error: a much more frequent sequence differs by one nucleotide. The V call is TRBV29-1, the J call TRBJ1-1, with a weak D call TRBD1 (6 bases). V lost 1 base and J lost 5, with 11 bases in between. Per the germline V gene, CDR1 is SQVTM and CDR2 is ANQGSEA. The CDR3 loop spans 13 amino acids. CDR3 sequence reads: CSVEAGGRTEAFF. CDR3 DNA: TGCAGCGTTGAAGCCGGGGGGCGGACTGAAGCTTTCTTT.

This clonotype appeared a few times. V gene TRBV12-3 or TRBV12-4 combines with J gene TRBJ2-1; D is unresolved. The CDR3 sequence is 15 residues long. Trimming took off 3 bases at V and 0 bases at J, with 9 bases between the two ends. The CDR3: CASSFDGISYNEQFF. CDR3 bases: TGTGCCAGCAGTTTCGACGGAATCTCCTACAATGAGCAGTTCTTC.

This clonotype has ten or more counts. The chain carries TRBV2 and TRBJ2-7; 9 positions agree with TRBD1. The CDR3 has 13 residues. Losses at the gene ends were 7 bases for V and 0 bases for J; bases not matched to a gene: 1. The germline V gene encodes CDR1 SNHLY and CDR2 FYNNEI. The CDR3 sequence is CASTGQGSYEQYF. The DNA for the CDR3 is TGTGCCAGCACGGGACAGGGCTCCTACGAGCAGTACTTC.

Many counts were recorded for this clonotype. The V and J genes are TRBV27 and TRBJ1-6, with 7 bases identical to TRBD1. Germline CDR1 and CDR2: MNHEY and SMNVEV (reference sequence). The trim removed 5 bases at V and 0 bases at J, leaving 4 bases unmatched. The CDR3 length is 16 residues. The CDR3 spells CASSGTASSYNSPLHF. Here the CDR3 DNA reads TGTGCCAGCAGTGGGACAGCCAGCTCCTATAATTCACCCCTCCACTTT.

The J gene is TRBJ1-2, the V gene TRBV19, with TRBD1 as a possible D gene (5 bases). Germline V gives CDR1 LNHDA, CDR2 SQIVND (reference sequence). This CDR3 spans 14 amino acids. Between the trimmed V and J ends, which lost 5 bases and 6 bases, there was a span of 16 bases. The CDR3 spells CASSENGALDGYTF. The CDR3 DNA follows: TGTGCCAGTAGTGAAAACGGGGCCCTAGATGGCTACACCTTC.

This clonotype was picked up a small number of times. The V gene is TRBV5-1, the J gene TRBJ1-4, with 9 bases matching TRBD1. Germline V gives CDR1 SGHRS, CDR2 YFSETQ. V gave up 4 bases and J gave up 7 bases; unmatched junction bases: 8. This CDR3 region has 15 residues. CDR3 DNA: TGCGCCAGCAGCGCCAACACAGGGGGCGGTGAAAAACTGTTTTTT. This sequence encodes CASSANTGGGEKLFF.

J is TRBJ2-7 and V is TRBV2, with 9 bases identical to TRBD1. Germline V lookup: CDR1 SNHLY, CDR2 FYNNEI. The trim removed 6 bases at V and 6 bases at J, leaving 3 bases unmatched. The CDR3 contains 12 residues. CDR3 sequence: CASSGTGTEQYF. CDR3 coding DNA: TGTGCCAGCAGCGGGACAGGGACCGAGCAGTACTTC.

This clonotype was observed many times. This rearrangement joins TRBV21-1 to TRBJ1-5. TRBV21-1 is a listed pseudogene. CDR3 length: 14 residues. The DNA of the CDR3 is TGTGCCAGCAGCAAAGGGGAATCCAATCAGCCCCAGCATTTT. Its protein is CASSKGESNQPQHF.

The DNA of the CDR3 is TGCGCCAGCAGCACCCTTGATTTCGACGTTTACGAGCAGTACTTC. Translating it yields CASSTLDFDVYEQYF. The chain links TRBV5-1 to TRBJ2-7; D is unresolved. The CDR3 extends over 15 amino acids. Germline values: CDR1 SGHRS, CDR2 YFSETQ. The V and J ends lost 4 bases and 4 bases respectively, with 18 bases between them.

The chain carries TRBV20-1 and TRBJ1-2; D possibly corresponds to TRBD1 (5 bases). Trimming cost V 7 bases and J 7 bases, with 13 bases left between them. The CDR3 is 11 residues long. Germline-derived CDR1 and CDR2 are DFQATT and SNEGSKA (reference sequence). The CDR3 nucleotides read TGCAGTGTCAGGGCAGCGATTGGCTACACCTTC. Protein sequence: CSVRAAIGYTF.

The chain couples TRBV5-1 to TRBJ2-4, with a possible D match to TRBD2 (6 bases). The CDR3 length is 13 residues. The V gene's germline CDR1 is SGHRS and CDR2 YFSETQ. The V and J ends lost 0 bases and 6 bases respectively, with 7 bases between them. The CDR3 DNA sequence: TGCGCCAGCAGCTTGGACGGGGGAAACATTCAGTACTTC. It codes for CASSLDGGNIQYF.

In its sample, this clonotype was seen many times. J is TRBJ2-7 and V is TRBV29-1; 13 positions match TRBD2. The CDR3 totals 15 residues. Germline CDR1 is SQVTM and CDR2 is ANQGSEA. V gave up 7 bases and J gave up 2 bases; unmatched junction bases: 8. In DNA form, the CDR3 reads TGCAGCGCAGGAGGGACTAGCGGGACTCCCTACGAGCAGTACTTC. It translates to CSAGGTSGTPYEQYF.